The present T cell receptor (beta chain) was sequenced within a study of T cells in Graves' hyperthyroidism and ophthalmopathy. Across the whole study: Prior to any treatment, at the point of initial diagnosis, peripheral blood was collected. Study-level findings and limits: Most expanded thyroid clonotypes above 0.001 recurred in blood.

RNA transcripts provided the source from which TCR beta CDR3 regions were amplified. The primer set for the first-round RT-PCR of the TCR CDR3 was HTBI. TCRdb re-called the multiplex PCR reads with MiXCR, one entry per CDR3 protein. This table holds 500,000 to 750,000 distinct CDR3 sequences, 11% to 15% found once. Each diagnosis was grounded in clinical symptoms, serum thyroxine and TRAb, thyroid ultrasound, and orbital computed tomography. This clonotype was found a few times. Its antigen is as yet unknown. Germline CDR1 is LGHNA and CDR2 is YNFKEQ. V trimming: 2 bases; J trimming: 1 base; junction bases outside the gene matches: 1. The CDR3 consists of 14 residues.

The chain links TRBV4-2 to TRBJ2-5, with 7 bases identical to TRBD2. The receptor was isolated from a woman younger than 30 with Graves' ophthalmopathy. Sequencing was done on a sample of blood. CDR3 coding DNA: TGTGCCAGCAGCCAAAGCGGGGCCCAAGAGACCCAGTACTTC. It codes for CASSQSGAQETQYF.